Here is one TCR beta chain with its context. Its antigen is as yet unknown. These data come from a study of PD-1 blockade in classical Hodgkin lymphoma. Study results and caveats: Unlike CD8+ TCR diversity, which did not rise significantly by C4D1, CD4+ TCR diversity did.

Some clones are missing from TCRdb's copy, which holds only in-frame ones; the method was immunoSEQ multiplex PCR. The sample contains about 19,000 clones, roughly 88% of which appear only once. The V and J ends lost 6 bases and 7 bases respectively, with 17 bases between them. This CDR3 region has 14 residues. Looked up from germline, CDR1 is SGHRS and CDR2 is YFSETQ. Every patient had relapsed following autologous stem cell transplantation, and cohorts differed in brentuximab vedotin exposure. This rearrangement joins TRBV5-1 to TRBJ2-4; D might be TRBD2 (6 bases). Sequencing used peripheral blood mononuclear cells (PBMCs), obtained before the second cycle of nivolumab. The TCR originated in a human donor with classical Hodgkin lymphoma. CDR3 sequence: CASTPSGEVNIQYF. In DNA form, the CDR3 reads TGCGCCAGCACCCCTTCCGGGGAGGTGAACATTCAGTACTTC.